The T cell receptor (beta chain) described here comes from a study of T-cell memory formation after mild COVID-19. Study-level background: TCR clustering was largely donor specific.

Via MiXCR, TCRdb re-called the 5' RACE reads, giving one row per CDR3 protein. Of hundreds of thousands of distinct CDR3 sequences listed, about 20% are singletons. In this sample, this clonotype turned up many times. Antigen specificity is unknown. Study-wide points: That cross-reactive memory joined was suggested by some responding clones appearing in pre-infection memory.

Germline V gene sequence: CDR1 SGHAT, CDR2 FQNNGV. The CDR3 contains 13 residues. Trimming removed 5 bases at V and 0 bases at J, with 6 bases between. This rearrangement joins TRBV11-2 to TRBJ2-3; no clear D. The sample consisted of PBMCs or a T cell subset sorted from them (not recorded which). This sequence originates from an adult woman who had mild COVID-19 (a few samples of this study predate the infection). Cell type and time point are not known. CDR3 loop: CASSVTSTDTQYF. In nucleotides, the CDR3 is TGTGCCAGCAGCGTCACAAGCACAGATACGCAGTATTTT.